This T cell receptor beta chain was sequenced for a study of neoadjuvant anti-PD-1 for oral cavity cancer. On the study more broadly: Patients without progression got a fourth dose around day 43.

The CDR3 loop spans 14 amino acids. In germline, CDR1 is MNHEY, CDR2 SVGAGI. V was cut by 10 bases and J by 0 bases, with 12 bases left in between. Stage II-IVA oral cavity squamous cell carcinoma was new and untreated by systemic or radiation therapy. Cohort: HPV-negative, locally advanced oral cavity squamous cell carcinoma patients. On this clone itself: Its cognate antigen is unknown.

Whole-study findings and limits: PBMC Gini-index clonality exceeded responders' in non-responders post-nivolumab.

Measured with immunoSEQ multiplex PCR; TCRdb has only the in-frame clones, and not every one. The table lists roughly 34,000 clones, about 83% of them singletons. The rearrangement joins TRBV6-5 to TRBJ1-4, with D perhaps matching TRBD1 (6 bases). The sample in question was PBMCs, obtained before nivolumab (anti-PD-1) treatment. The sequence was obtained from a person aged 35 to 85 with oral cavity squamous cell carcinoma. CDR3 protein: CATGGPATNEKLFF. The CDR3 DNA follows: TGTGCCACCGGGGGGCCTGCAACTAATGAAAAACTGTTTTTT.